The entry that follows covers one TCR beta chain sequence. In this sample, this clone turned up many times. It has no known antigen specificity. The CDR3 end is not reached by the read, which stops 3 residues before it; the germline J gene fills it in. The record originates from a study of T cell clonality in common variable immunodeficiency (dated by TCRdb to the mid-2010s). General conclusions and limits of the study: CVID TCRbeta sequences reportedly showed fewer deletions and N-nucleotide insertions and lacked highly modified clones with 13 or more V deletions. Healthy controls shared more TCRbeta clones with each other than CVID subjects shared among themselves (p < 0.0001). Although equal DNA input was used, an average of about 80,000 unique sequences per sample was obtained for controls, compared with approximately 30,000 for CVID samples. TCRbeta clonality was higher in CVID subjects than in healthy controls (t-test p = 0.018), and the increase was most characteristic of about a third of subjects. The authors noted that sequencing repertoires of T cell subpopulations would be needed to clarify what caused the increased clonality in CVID. Correlations of repertoire features with clinical complications were constrained by heterogeneity among patients within the CVID cohort.

The CDR3 starts with the cysteine, ends with the phenylalanine, and has 15 residues. The DNA shown is the part of the CDR3 that was read: 36 bases, in frame from base 1. The germline V gene (reference sequence) provides CDR1 SSHAT and CDR2 FNYEAQ. V trim: 5 bases; J trim: 5 bases; unmatched bases: 4. Most CVID patients and most healthy controls were of Caucasian heritage. Heparinized peripheral whole blood samples of about 4.5 to 8 ml were collected from each donor. Genomic DNA from adults with common variable immune deficiency (CVID) and from healthy adult controls was the source for sequencing TCRbeta CDR3 repertoires. The control group comprised approximately 22 healthy adult volunteers, about 12 female and approximately ten male, aged roughly 23 to 75 years with a mean age of approximately 30. Diluted blood was subjected to density centrifugation over Hypaque 1077 or Ficoll-Paque for isolation of peripheral blood mononuclear cells. Genomic DNA was obtained from unsorted mononuclear cells through either Qiagen column purification or a centrifugation-based method.

For sequencing input, CVID and control samples contributed equivalent amounts of genomic DNA. For every sample, a 60 bp segment covering the rearranged TCRbeta CDR3 region was amplified and then sequenced. The immunoSEQ assay, a bias-corrected multiplex PCR with high-throughput sequencing, was employed for TCRbeta amplification. Processing in the source paper ran as follows. Every unique nucleotide sequence was considered a clone and was annotated with V, D and J genes, copy number and frequency. Sequences were labeled productive if in frame, and non-productive if out of frame or containing stop codons. As previously described, clonality was computed from Shannon's entropy. The predicted amino acid sequences of productive clones were used to derive mean CDR3 Kyte-Doolittle hydropathy. The R hclust function was used to hierarchically cluster scaled V gene usage with Manhattan distance and complete linkage. Clone sharing by CDR3 amino acid sequence was assessed by resampling 12 repertoires per group over 100 rounds. The repertoires were searched for 70 published EBV-specific and approximately 250 published CMV-specific TCRbeta sequences. Two CVID samples that yielded fewer than 10,000 sequences were excluded from the analysis, so 42 CVID repertoires were retained. As stored in TCRdb, this immuneACCESS dataset retains in-frame rearrangements with V and J assigned. A fraction of the clones does not appear; measured against another copy, unresolved V genes explain less than half of the discrepancy, and the remainder lacks a known reason. V and J calls plus clone size are reproduced from that table; the DNA served to infer D and trimming. The table puts 50,000 to 60,000 clones in this sample, none counted just once. In total, the top ten clones hold roughly 5.3% of the sample.

Material for sequencing was peripheral blood mononuclear cells. This sequence uses TRBV7-7 and TRBJ2-5, and TRBD2 aligns with 14 junction nucleotides. This TCR was sampled from a person aged 18-70 years in good health. The CDR3 protein is CASSARLAGGETQYF. CDR3 bases read: TGTGCCAGCAGCGCGCGACTAGCGGGGGGGGAGACC.